Here is one TCR beta chain with its context. Its matching antigen is unknown. The data were taken from a study of cytomegalovirus exposure and HLA in healthy donors. General study findings and limits: Later, an analysis found that common viral pathogens appeared to be linked with several of the most significant clusters. CMV serostatus alone was available as immune exposure information.

Germline V gene data show CDR1 as SGHRS and CDR2 as YFSETQ. The V segment lost 4 bases and the J segment 4 bases; nucleotides outside the gene matches: 8. The CDR3 spans 16 residues. The study sampled nominally healthy donors, though unrecorded immune exposures were likely. The PCR ran on 60 Vbeta and 13 Jbeta primers. Profiled with immunoSEQ multiplex PCR; TCRdb holds only in-frame clones, not every one. The table lists some 48,000 clones, roughly 80% of them singletons. This TCR came from a young man in good health and CMV-seropositive. Sequencing was done on a sample of PBMCs. The chain combines TRBV5-1 with TRBJ2-2, with 9 nucleotides matching TRBD1. The CDR3 sequence: CASSTQGALGTGELFF. In nucleotides, the CDR3 is TGCGCCAGCAGCACACAGGGGGCGCTCGGCACCGGGGAGCTGTTTTTT. Full variable domain (missing parts from reference TRBV5-1 and TRBJ2-2): KAGVTQTPRYLIKTRGQQVTLSCSPISGHRSVSWYQQTPGQGLQFLFEYFSETQRNKGNFPGRFSGRQFSNSRSEMNVSTLELGDSALYLCASSTQGALGTGELFFGEGSRLTVL.